This T cell receptor (beta chain) was obtained from a study of blood T cells in healthy people across ages. This clonotype appeared many times. Then a second PCR, running roughly 6 to 12 cycles, was carried out with a sample-barcoded 5' primer and a J-beta primer mix. TCRdb analysed the 5' RACE reads with MiXCR anew, one entry per CDR3 protein. Altogether hundreds of thousands of distinct CDR3 sequences are present, roughly 48% being singletons, with the ten largest covering around 24%. The V gene lost 2 bases and the J gene lost 7 bases, with 12 bases spanning the gap. The CDR3 is 14 residues long. Germline V gene sequence: CDR1 MNHNY, CDR2 SVGAGI (reference sequence).

The sample comprised blood. V gene TRBV6-6 combines with J gene TRBJ2-1; D is possibly TRBD1 (5 bases). The receptor was derived from an elderly man in good health. CDR3 coding DNA: TGTGCCAGCAGTTACCCGGCCAGGGTGAATGAGCAGTTCTTC. Amino acid sequence: CASSYPARVNEQFF.